This T cell receptor beta chain was captured by sequencing in a study of human versus mouse CDR3 diversity and MHC coevolution. Study observations and caveats: Most of the three human donors had the lowest clonal inequality.

V lost 6 bases and J lost 5; bases outside the gene matches: 2. The germline CDR1 and CDR2 sequences are SNHLY and FYNNEI. The CDR3 length is 14 residues. For this clone: What it binds is not known.

TCRdb's table, derived via immunoSEQ multiplex PCR, lists solely in-frame clones and lacks some. The sample yields about 60,000 clones, about 93% seen once. The clonotype was recovered from a person in their sixties or seventies in good health. The sample taken for sequencing was naive CD4+ T cells from blood. Subset: CD45RO-negative CD62L-positive naive CD4 T cells. J is TRBJ2-5 and V is TRBV2, with 14 bases matching TRBD2. The CDR3 nucleotides are TGTGCCAGCAGGGGACTAGCGGGAGTCGAGACCCAGTACTTC. Its translation: CASRGLAGVETQYF.